The present T cell receptor (beta chain) was sequenced within a study of T cell responses to AZD1222 COVID-19 vaccine. Study observations and caveats: When two AZD1222 doses had been given, Spike-specific TCR breadth and depth rose.

Profiled with immunoSEQ multiplex PCR; TCRdb holds only in-frame clones, not every one. The repertoire includes 200,000 or so clones, 85% to 95% of them detected once, and roughly 1% sits in the top ten. About this clone: Antigen unknown.

V gave up 5 bases and J gave up 13 bases, with 15 bases separating them. The CDR3 loop spans 12 amino acids. Germline V gene sequence: CDR1 SEHNR, CDR2 FQNEAQ (reference sequence). This sample comprised peripheral blood, obtained 28 days after the second AZD1222 dose. The TCR comes from an adult who received the AZD1222 COVID-19 vaccine. The chain recombines TRBV7-9 with TRBJ2-1, with D unclear. In DNA form, the CDR3 reads TGTGCCAGCAGCATCTCAAGTGCCACACAGTTCTTC. Its protein is CASSISSATQFF.